Listed here are 31 T cell receptor beta chains from one sample, sequenced in a study of radiation and T cells in renal cell carcinoma (dated by TCRdb to 2020 to 2022). The method behind the library was the immunoSEQ multiplex PCR assay. TCRdb obtained this table from immuneACCESS and retained in-frame rearrangements with V and J assigned. These tables miss some clones; where compared with another copy, unresolved V genes account for less than half of the shortfall, and the remainder is unexplained. This sample comprises about 49,000 clones, approximately 80% of them detected only once. The ten largest make up 25% to 35% of the sample. Reading the label with the study, this specimen's time point is: baseline pretreatment blood. The sample's treatment or condition, from its label and the paper: 15 Gy SBRT to primary tumor, nephrectomy 4 weeks later. The starting material was blood, obtained from a patient whose treatment included radiotherapy and nephrectomy. Receptors originate from a woman aged 70-85 years with renal cell carcinoma.

This clone was seen only once. The J gene is TRBJ2-7, the V gene TRBV6-1; D unclear. Trimming removed 6 bases at V and 6 bases at J, with 15 bases between. Germline CDR1 is MNHNS and CDR2 is SASEGT. CDR3 length: 13 amino acids. CDR3 sequence reads: CASRDLVGGEQYF. DNA of the CDR3: TGTGCCAGCAGGGATCTAGTGGGTGGCGAGCAGTACTTC.

The rearrangement links TRBV19 to TRBJ2-2, with D possibly TRBD2 on 6 matching bases. Germline assignment: CDR1 LNHDA and CDR2 SQIVND (reference sequence). V was shortened by 6 bases and J by 4 bases, with 9 bases between the two germline ends. This CDR3 has 13 amino acids. In DNA form, the CDR3 reads TGTGCCAGTAGGATGACTAGCACCGGGGAGCTGTTTTTT. Protein sequence: CASRMTSTGELFF.

The V gene is TRBV18, the J gene TRBJ2-6, with 9 bases that match TRBD1. The CDR3 covers 18 residues. V lost 2 bases, J lost 1 base, and 6 bases stayed unmatched. CDR1 is KGHSH, CDR2 LQKENI, per germline. The DNA of the CDR3 is TGTGCCAGCTCACCAAGGGGACAGGGAGAATCTGGGGCCAACGTCCTGACTTTC. Protein: CASSPRGQGESGANVLTF.

This clone was seen a single time. The chain links TRBV4-1 to TRBJ2-7; 11 bases map to TRBD1. The junction had 9 bases not matched to a gene; V was cut back by 5 bases and J by 3 bases. CDR3 length equals 16 residues. In germline, CDR1 is MGHRA, CDR2 YSYEKL. CDR3 loop: CASSVRSGTGGYEQYF. CDR3 sequence (DNA): TGCGCCAGCAGCGTCCGCTCGGGGACAGGGGGCTACGAGCAGTACTTC.

This CDR3 reads CASSERTGYNEQFF. In DNA, the CDR3 is TGCGCCAGCAGCGAACGGACAGGGTACAATGAGCAGTTCTTC. V usage is TRBV4-3 and J usage is TRBJ2-1; 8 nucleotides agree with TRBD1. The CDR3 is made up of 14 amino acids. Trimming cost V 5 bases and J 4 bases; bases outside gene matches: 4. Germline lookup yields CDR1 LGHNA and CDR2 YSLEER.

This clone was observed once. This chain connects TRBV7-2 to TRBJ2-7; TRBD2 agrees at 9 bases. Germline V gene sequence: CDR1 SGHTA, CDR2 FQGNSA. The CDR3 runs to 15 residues. The V segment lost 5 bases and the J segment 0 bases; nucleotides outside the gene matches: 5. CDR3: CASSAYSGSSYEQYF. Here the CDR3 DNA reads TGTGCCAGCAGCGCCTATAGCGGGAGCTCCTACGAGCAGTACTTC.

The chain employs TRBV5-5 and TRBJ1-1; D is ambiguous. This CDR3 contains 14 residues. The V end was cut by 0 bases, the J end by 0 bases, with 6 bases between. Germline CDR1 reads SGHKS; CDR2 reads YYEKEE (reference sequence). CDR3 DNA: TGTGCCAGCAGCTTGGGCTCCTTGAACACTGAAGCTTTCTTT. This gives the protein CASSLGSLNTEAFF.

This chain joins TRBV27 and TRBJ2-3, with D unresolved. The germline V gene has CDR1 MNHEY and CDR2 SMNVEV (reference sequence). CDR3 length: 14 residues. Between the trimmed V and J ends, which lost 1 base and 6 bases, there was a span of 11 bases. CDR3 nucleotide sequence: TGTGCCAGCAGTTTATTGACGGGTTCGGATACGCAGTATTTT. Its protein is CASSLLTGSDTQYF.

The chain employs TRBV19 and TRBJ2-3, with D possibly called TRBD1 or TRBD2 (6 bases each). The germline V gene encodes CDR1 LNHDA and CDR2 SQIVND (reference sequence). V was shortened by 3 bases and J by 6 bases, with 13 bases between the two germline ends. This CDR3 is 14 amino acids long. The CDR3 region is CASSIVGGGDTQYF. The CDR3 DNA reads as TGTGCCAGTAGTATTGTCGGGGGCGGTGATACGCAGTATTTT.

V is TRBV7-2 and J is TRBJ1-2; 8 nucleotides line up with TRBD1. The length of the CDR3 is 14 residues. The V gene's germline CDR1 is SGHTA and CDR2 FQGNSA. Trimming cost V 1 base and J 8 bases; bases outside gene matches: 6. The CDR3: CASSLGQGARGYTF. CDR3 coding DNA: TGTGCCAGCAGCTTAGGCCAGGGGGCGCGGGGCTACACCTTC. Complete variable domain (other parts from reference TRBV7-2 and TRBJ1-2): GAGVSQSPSNKVTEKGKDVELRCDPISGHTALYWYRQSLGQGLEFLIYFQGNSAPDKSGLPSDRFSAERTGGSVSTLTIQRTQQEDSAVYLCASSLGQGARGYTFGSGTRLTVV.

This chain connects TRBV21-1 to TRBJ1-5. TRBV21-1 is classified as a pseudogene. The CDR3 spans 18 residues. In DNA, the CDR3 is TGTGCCAGCAGCAAAAGGGGAGGACCCTTCGGGGGCAATCAGCCCCAGCATTTT. Encoded protein: CASSKRGGPFGGNQPQHF.

The chain recombines TRBV5-5 with TRBJ1-2; no reliable D call. Trimming removed 6 bases at V and 5 bases at J, with 17 bases between. Germline assignment: CDR1 SGHKS and CDR2 YYEKEE (reference sequence). The length of the CDR3 is 14 residues. The CDR3 DNA follows: TGTGCCAGCACCCCGGAGGGCCGATGGTATGGCTACACCTTC. It encodes CASTPEGRWYGYTF.

The chain uses TRBV6-1 and TRBJ1-2; 8 nucleotides align to TRBD1. Germline assignment: CDR1 MNHNS and CDR2 SASEGT. The CDR3 contains 13 residues. Unmatched junction bases numbered 5, after V lost 6 bases and J lost 5 bases. CDR3 bases: TGTGCCAGCAGCAGGGGGCGAGGGTATGGCTACACCTTC. It translates to CASSRGRGYGYTF.

The chain carries TRBV10-1 and TRBJ2-7; 9 positions match TRBD1. The CDR3 sequence is 14 residues long. CDR1 and CDR2 from the germline V gene are WNHNN and SYGVQD (reference sequence). Trimming cost V 6 bases and J 5 bases; bases outside gene matches: 8. CDR3 residues: CASSSGTGQHEQYF. The CDR3 DNA reads TGCGCCAGCAGCTCCGGGACAGGGCAACACGAGCAGTACTTC.

This clone was found once. The chain has TRBV5-1 and TRBJ2-7; 8 bases map to TRBD1. Trimming cost V 4 bases and J 4 bases; bases outside gene matches: 10. The CDR3 extends over 15 amino acids. Germline V lookup: CDR1 SGHRS, CDR2 YFSETQ. In nucleotides, the CDR3 is TGCGCCAGCAGCGAGACAGGGGACCGAGCGTACGAGCAGTACTTC. Translated: CASSETGDRAYEQYF.

The chain uses TRBV7-3 and TRBJ2-7; unclear D gene. From germline, CDR1 is SGHTA and CDR2 FQGTGA. V was trimmed by 4 bases and J by 6 bases, leaving 13 bases between them. CDR3 length: 13 residues. The CDR3: CASSYDSPGEQYF. The CDR3 DNA reads as TGTGCCAGCAGCTACGACTCGCCGGGCGAGCAGTACTTC.

The gene calls are TRBV5-1 and TRBJ2-5, with 9 bases identical to TRBD1. After removal of 0 bases from V and 4 bases from J, the junction contained 7 bases not matched to a gene. Looked up from germline, CDR1 is SGHRS and CDR2 is YFSETQ. The CDR3 has 16 residues. The CDR3 spells CASSLVPGTGTETQYF. In DNA form, the CDR3 reads TGCGCCAGCAGCTTGGTGCCCGGGACAGGGACAGAGACCCAGTACTTC. Looking up the rest from reference TRBV5-1 and TRBJ2-5 gives the full variable domain: KAGVTQTPRYLIKTRGQQVTLSCSPISGHRSVSWYQQTPGQGLQFLFEYFSETQRNKGNFPGRFSGRQFSNSRSEMNVSTLELGDSALYLCASSLVPGTGTETQYFGPGTRLLVL.

The rearrangement joins TRBV5-4 to TRBJ1-3; 7 bases agree with TRBD1. Germline V gene sequence: CDR1 SGHNT, CDR2 YYREEE (reference sequence). The ends lost 4 bases at V and 1 base at J; junction bases unmatched: 8. CDR3 length: 16 residues. CDR3 nucleotide sequence: TGTGCCAGCAGCATATCGGGACAGTATTCTGGAAACACCATATATTTT. This gives the protein CASSISGQYSGNTIYF.

This clone appeared a few times. The chain has TRBV5-5 and TRBJ1-5; 8 nucleotides align to TRBD1. With V trimmed by 0 bases and J by 4 bases, 3 bases remained unmatched. CDR3 length: 15 residues. CDR1 and CDR2 from the germline V gene are SGHKS and YYEKEE (reference sequence). CDR3 DNA sequence: TGTGCCAGCAGCTTGGGACAGGGGAAAAATCAGCCCCAGCATTTT. Amino acids: CASSLGQGKNQPQHF.

The CDR3 DNA sequence: TGTGCCAGCAGCTTGGGTAGGAGCCCTAACTATGGCTACACCTTC. Translation gives CASSLGRSPNYGYTF. The J gene is TRBJ1-2, the V gene TRBV5-8; D unresolved. V dropped 0 bases and J dropped 0 bases, with 9 bases sitting between them. Germline V gene data show CDR1 as SGHTS and CDR2 as YDEGEE. The CDR3 length is 15 residues.

The V and J genes are TRBV10-3 and TRBJ1-5; unclear D gene. Germline CDR1 ENHRY, CDR2 SYGVKD. V lost 8 bases, J lost 6 bases, and 17 bases lay in between. The CDR3 spans 14 residues. CDR3 coding DNA: TGTGCCATCTTCTCTGGCACACGGAGTCAGCCCCAGCATTTT. Translating gives CAIFSGTRSQPQHF.

This clone occurred once. The chain uses TRBV6-5 and TRBJ1-1; D gene uncertain. Germline loops: CDR1 MNHEY, CDR2 SVGAGI. V was cut by 0 bases and J by 4 bases, with 9 bases left in between. The CDR3 loop spans 14 amino acids. The CDR3 nucleotides read TGTGCCAGCAGTTACTCGGCCCGTGGCACTGAAGCTTTCTTT. Translation gives CASSYSARGTEAFF.

The chain links TRBV11-2 to TRBJ2-5; 8 nucleotides agree with TRBD1. With V trimmed by 3 bases and J by 5 bases, 8 bases remained unmatched. The germline CDR1 and CDR2 sequences are SGHAT and FQNNGV. CDR3 length equals 15 residues. CDR3 sequence: CASSFQGAVGETQYF. The CDR3 DNA sequence: TGTGCCAGCAGCTTCCAGGGGGCAGTCGGGGAGACCCAGTACTTC.

The rearrangement uses TRBV7-2 and TRBJ2-3; D not certain. The V gene's germline CDR1 is SGHTA and CDR2 FQGNSA. V was trimmed by 1 base and J by 2 bases, leaving 7 bases between them. CDR3 length: 14 amino acids. CDR3 nucleotides: TGTGCCAGCAGCTTAGGACTGTACACAGATACGCAGTATTTT. It translates to CASSLGLYTDTQYF. The full variable domain, in which reference TRBV7-2 and TRBJ2-3 provide the parts outside the CDR3, is GAGVSQSPSNKVTEKGKDVELRCDPISGHTALYWYRQSLGQGLEFLIYFQGNSAPDKSGLPSDRFSAERTGGSVSTLTIQRTQQEDSAVYLCASSLGLYTDTQYFGPGTRLTVL.

The chain couples TRBV4-1 to TRBJ1-1; possible D gene TRBD1, 5 bases. The CDR3 length is 15 residues. The germline gives CDR1 MGHRA, CDR2 YSYEKL. The V end lost 0 bases, the J end lost 5 bases, and 13 bases lay between the germline ends. DNA of the CDR3: TGCGCCAGCAGCCAAGAGGGGCTTTGGGAAACTGAAGCTTTCTTT. This gives the protein CASSQEGLWETEAFF.

V and J are TRBV5-5 and TRBJ2-3; no definite D call. CDR3 length equals 15 residues. The V end was cut by 7 bases, the J end by 1 base, with 16 bases between. Per the germline V gene, CDR1 is SGHKS and CDR2 is YYEKEE (reference sequence). CDR3 protein: CASFHSWGRTDTQYF. The CDR3 DNA reads as TGTGCCAGCTTTCACTCCTGGGGTCGCACAGATACGCAGTATTTT.

The gene calls are TRBV7-8 and TRBJ2-5, with 7 nucleotides matching TRBD2. The V gene end was trimmed by 2 bases and the J gene end by 3 bases; junction bases not matched to a gene: 9. Germline-derived CDR1 and CDR2 are SGHVS and FQNEAQ. The length of the CDR3 is 16 residues. The CDR3, as DNA: TGTGCCAGCAGCTTAATGAGGGCTAGCGGAGAAGAGACCCAGTACTTC. This sequence encodes CASSLMRASGEETQYF.

This chain connects TRBV5-1 to TRBJ2-7; no firm D call. The ends were cut back, 5 bases at V and 4 bases at J, with 10 bases in the middle. CDR3 size: 12 residues. Germline-derived CDR1 and CDR2 are SGHRS and YFSETQ. The CDR3 spells CASRESLYEQYF. The CDR3 bases are TGCGCCAGCAGGGAGAGTTTGTACGAGCAGTACTTC.

The V and J genes are TRBV30 and TRBJ2-3; no reliable D call. The CDR3 covers 14 residues. Trimming removed 4 bases at V and 1 base at J, with 12 bases between. Germline values: CDR1 GTSNPN, CDR2 SVGIG (reference sequence). The chain's CDR3 is CAWTPPGGTDTQYF. CDR3 nucleotide sequence: TGTGCCTGGACCCCTCCTGGAGGCACAGATACGCAGTATTTT.

The chain couples TRBV23-1 to TRBJ2-5; D is tentatively TRBD1 or TRBD2 (5 bases each). TRBV23-1 is reported as an ORF; its role is uncertain. The CDR3 loop spans 15 amino acids. V was cut by 2 bases and J by 2 bases, with 12 bases left in between. The CDR3 DNA follows: TGCGCCAGCAGTCAAATAGGCAGGGAGCAAGAGACCCAGTACTTC. Protein sequence: CASSQIGREQETQYF.

This chain joins TRBV7-8 and TRBJ2-2; D is uncertain. V was pared by 2 bases and J by 4 bases, with 8 bases between. CDR1 and CDR2 from the germline V gene are SGHVS and FQNEAQ. The length of the CDR3 is 14 residues. The CDR3 bases are TGTGCCAGCAGCTTAAGTGGGCCCACCGGGGAGCTGTTTTTT. Amino acids: CASSLSGPTGELFF.